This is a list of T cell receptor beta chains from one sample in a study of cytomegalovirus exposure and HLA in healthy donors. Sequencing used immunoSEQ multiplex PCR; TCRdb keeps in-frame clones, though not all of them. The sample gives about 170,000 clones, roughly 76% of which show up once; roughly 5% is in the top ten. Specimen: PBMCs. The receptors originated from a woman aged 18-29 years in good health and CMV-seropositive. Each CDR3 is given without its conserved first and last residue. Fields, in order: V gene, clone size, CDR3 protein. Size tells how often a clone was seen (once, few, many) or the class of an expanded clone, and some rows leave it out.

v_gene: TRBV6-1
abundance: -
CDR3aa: ASSEGFWDRVQETQY

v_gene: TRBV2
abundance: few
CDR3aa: ASRKGLADNEQF

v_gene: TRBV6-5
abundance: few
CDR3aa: ATNPGQYSTEAF

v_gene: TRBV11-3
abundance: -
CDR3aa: ASSSGTGFNTQY

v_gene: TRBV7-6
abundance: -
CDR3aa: ASSSGKDRQSLDGYT

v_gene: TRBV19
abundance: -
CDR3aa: ASSGQTGASYEQY

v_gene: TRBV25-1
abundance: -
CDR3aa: ASSSTGGGYGYT

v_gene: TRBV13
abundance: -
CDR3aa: ASSITLDTQY

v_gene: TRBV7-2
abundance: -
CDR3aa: ASSLRLGSASQY

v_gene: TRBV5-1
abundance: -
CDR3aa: ASSLYREETQY

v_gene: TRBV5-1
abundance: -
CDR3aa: ASSPIGEVDTEAF

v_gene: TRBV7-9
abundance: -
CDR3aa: ASSLRQSHEQY

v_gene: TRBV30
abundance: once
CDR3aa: ASHRGRGETQY

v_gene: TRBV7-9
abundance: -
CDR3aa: ASRRGGTYEQY

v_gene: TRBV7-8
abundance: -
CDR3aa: ASSLKVRGATNEKLF

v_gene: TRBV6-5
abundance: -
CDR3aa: ASSRDRVNQPQH